This T cell receptor beta chain appears in the sequencing data of a study of blood T cell repertoires in COVID-19. Study context: The United States, Italy and Spain supplied acute and convalescent COVID-19 samples. Sample material is recorded as cDNA or gDNA derived from T cells, B-cell-depleted T cells, or PBMCs.

The V gene's germline CDR1 is MNHEY and CDR2 SVGEGT. V was clipped by 2 bases and J by 0 bases, with 7 bases between them. The CDR3 length is 14 residues. As originally analysed: Estimation of nucleated cell counts relied on the amplification of reference gene primers. TCRdb's copy holds only in-frame clones and misses some; the assay was immunoSEQ multiplex PCR. That table is the source of V, J and clone size, and D and trimming were worked out from the DNA. The data show fewer than 110,000 clones, about 90% seen once. V and J are TRBV6-2 or TRBV6-3 and TRBJ1-1; D is undetermined. The origin of this receptor is a middle-aged man with active or convalescent COVID-19. Specimen: peripheral blood. CDR3 loop: CASSYLLLNTEAFF. The CDR3 nucleotides are TGTGCCAGCAGTTACCTTCTCCTGAACACTGAAGCTTTCTTT.